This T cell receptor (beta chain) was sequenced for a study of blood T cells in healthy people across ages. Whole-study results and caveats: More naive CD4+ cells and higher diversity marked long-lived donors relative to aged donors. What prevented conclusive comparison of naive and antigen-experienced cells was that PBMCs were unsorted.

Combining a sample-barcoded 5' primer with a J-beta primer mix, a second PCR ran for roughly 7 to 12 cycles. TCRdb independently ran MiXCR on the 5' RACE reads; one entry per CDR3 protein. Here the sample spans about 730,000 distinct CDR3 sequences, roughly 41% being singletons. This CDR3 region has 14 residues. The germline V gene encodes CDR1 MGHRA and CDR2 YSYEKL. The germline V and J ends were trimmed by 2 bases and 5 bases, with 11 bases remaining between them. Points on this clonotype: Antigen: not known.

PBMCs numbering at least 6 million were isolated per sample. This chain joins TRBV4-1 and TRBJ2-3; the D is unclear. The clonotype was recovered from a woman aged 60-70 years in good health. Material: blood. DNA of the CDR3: TGCGCCAGCAGCCAAAAAGTGCTAGGAGATACGCAGTATTTT. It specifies CASSQKVLGDTQYF.